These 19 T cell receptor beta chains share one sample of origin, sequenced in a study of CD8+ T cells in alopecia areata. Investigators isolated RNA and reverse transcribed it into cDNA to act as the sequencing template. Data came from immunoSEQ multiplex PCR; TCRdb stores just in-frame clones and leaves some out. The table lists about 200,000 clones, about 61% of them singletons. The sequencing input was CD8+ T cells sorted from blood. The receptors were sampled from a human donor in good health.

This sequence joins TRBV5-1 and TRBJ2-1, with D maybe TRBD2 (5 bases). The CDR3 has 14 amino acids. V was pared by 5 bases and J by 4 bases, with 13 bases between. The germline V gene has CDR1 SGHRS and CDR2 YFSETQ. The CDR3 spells CASRPTLAYNEQFF. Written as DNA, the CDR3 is TGCGCCAGCAGACCCACCCTAGCTTACAATGAGCAGTTCTTC.

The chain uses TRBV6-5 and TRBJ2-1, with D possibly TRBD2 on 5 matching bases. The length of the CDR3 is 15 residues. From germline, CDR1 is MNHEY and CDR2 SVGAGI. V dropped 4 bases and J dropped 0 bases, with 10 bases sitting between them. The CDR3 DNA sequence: TGTGCCAGCAGTTCTAGCAAGAGCTCCTACAATGAGCAGTTCTTC. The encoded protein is CASSSSKSSYNEQFF.

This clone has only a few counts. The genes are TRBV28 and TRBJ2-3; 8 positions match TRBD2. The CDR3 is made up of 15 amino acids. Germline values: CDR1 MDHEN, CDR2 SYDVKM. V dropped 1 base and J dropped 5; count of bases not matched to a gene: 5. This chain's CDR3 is CASSLFRGGGDTQYF. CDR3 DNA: TGTGCCAGCAGTTTATTCCGGGGGGGCGGAGATACGCAGTATTTT.

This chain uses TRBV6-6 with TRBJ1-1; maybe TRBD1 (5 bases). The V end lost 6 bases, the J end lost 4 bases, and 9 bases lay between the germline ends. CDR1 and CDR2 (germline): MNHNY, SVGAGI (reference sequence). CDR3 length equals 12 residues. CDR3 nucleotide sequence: TGTGCCAGCAGGCAGGGTATCACTGAAGCTTTCTTT. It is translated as CASRQGITEAFF.

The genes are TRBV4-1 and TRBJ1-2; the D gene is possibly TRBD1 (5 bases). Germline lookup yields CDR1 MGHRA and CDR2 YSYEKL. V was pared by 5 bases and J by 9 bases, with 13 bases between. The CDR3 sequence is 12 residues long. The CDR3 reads CASSFDSFSYTF. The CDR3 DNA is TGCGCCAGCAGCTTCGACAGTTTTAGCTACACCTTC.

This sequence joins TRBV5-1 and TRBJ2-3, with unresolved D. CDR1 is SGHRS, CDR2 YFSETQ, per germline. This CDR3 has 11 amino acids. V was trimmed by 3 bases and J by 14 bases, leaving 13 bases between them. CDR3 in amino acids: CASSYGPHRYF. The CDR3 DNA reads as TGCGCCAGCAGCTACGGTCCCCATCGGTATTTT. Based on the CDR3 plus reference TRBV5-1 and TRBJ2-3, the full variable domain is KAGVTQTPRYLIKTRGQQVTLSCSPISGHRSVSWYQQTPGQGLQFLFEYFSETQRNKGNFPGRFSGRQFSNSRSEMNVSTLELGDSALYLCASSYGPHRYFGPGTRLTVL.

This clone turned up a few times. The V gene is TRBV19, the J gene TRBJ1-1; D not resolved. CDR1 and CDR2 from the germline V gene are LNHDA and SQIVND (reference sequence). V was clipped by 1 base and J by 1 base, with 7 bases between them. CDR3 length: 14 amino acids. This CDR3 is CASSIVDQNTEAFF. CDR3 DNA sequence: TGTGCCAGTAGTATAGTGGACCAGAACACTGAAGCTTTCTTT.

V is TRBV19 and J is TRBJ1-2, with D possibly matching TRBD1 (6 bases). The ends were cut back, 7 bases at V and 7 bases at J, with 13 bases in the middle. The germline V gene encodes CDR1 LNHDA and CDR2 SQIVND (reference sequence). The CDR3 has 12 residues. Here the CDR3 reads CASMSQGLGYTF. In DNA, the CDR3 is TGTGCCAGTATGTCACAGGGCCTTGGCTACACCTTC. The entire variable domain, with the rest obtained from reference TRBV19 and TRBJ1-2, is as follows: DGGITQSPKYLFRKEGQNVTLSCEQNLNHDAMYWYRQDPGQGLRLIYYSQIVNDFQKGDIAEGYSVSREKKESFPLTVTSAQKNPTAFYLCASMSQGLGYTFGSGTRLTVV.

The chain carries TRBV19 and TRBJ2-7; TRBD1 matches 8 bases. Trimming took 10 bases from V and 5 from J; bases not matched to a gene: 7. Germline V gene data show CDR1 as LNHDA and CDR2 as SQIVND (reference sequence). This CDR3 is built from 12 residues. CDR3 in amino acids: CATRQGRNEQYF. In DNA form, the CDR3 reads TGTGCCACCCGACAGGGGAGGAACGAGCAGTACTTC.

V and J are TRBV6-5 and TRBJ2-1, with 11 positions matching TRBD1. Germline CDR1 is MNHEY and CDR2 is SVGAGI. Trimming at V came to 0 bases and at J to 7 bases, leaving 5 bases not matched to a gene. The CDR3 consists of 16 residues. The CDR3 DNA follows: TGTGCCAGCAGTTACTCGACCGGGACAGGGGGTAATGAGCAGTTCTTC. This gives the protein CASSYSTGTGGNEQFF.

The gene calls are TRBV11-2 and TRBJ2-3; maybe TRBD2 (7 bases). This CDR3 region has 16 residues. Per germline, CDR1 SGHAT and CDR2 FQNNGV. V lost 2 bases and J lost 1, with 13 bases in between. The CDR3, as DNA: TGTGCCAGCAGCTTAAACGTCGGGGGGCGCACAGATACGCAGTATTTT. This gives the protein CASSLNVGGRTDTQYF.

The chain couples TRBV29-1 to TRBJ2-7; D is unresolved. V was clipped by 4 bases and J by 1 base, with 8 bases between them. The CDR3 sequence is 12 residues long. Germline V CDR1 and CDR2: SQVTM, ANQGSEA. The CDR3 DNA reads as TGCAGCGTTGGTCTCAGTTCCTACGAGCAGTACTTC. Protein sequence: CSVGLSSYEQYF.

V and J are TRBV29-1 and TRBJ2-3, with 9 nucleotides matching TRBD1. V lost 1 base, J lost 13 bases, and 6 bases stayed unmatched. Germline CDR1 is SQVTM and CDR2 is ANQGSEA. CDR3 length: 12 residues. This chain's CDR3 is CSVEVGDRVEYF. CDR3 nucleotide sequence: TGCAGCGTTGAAGTGGGGGACAGGGTGGAGTATTTT.

CDR3 region: CASSLVAYQETQYF. CDR3 in DNA: TGTGCCAGCAGCTTAGTTGCCTACCAAGAGACCCAGTACTTC. The rearrangement joins TRBV11-1 to TRBJ2-5; D gene ambiguous. CDR3 length: 14 residues. Germline CDR1 reads SGHAT; CDR2 reads FQDESV (reference sequence). Trimming stripped 1 base from V and 0 bases from J, with 6 bases between.

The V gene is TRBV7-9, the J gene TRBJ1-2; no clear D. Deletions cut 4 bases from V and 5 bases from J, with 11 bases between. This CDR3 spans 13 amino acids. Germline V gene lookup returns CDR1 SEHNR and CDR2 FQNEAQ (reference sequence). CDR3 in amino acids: CASSSTDAYGYTF. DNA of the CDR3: TGTGCCAGCAGCTCCACAGACGCGTATGGCTACACCTTC.

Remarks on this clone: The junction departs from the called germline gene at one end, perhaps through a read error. The CDR3 is CASSQLRTYQPQHF. CDR3 DNA: TGCGCCAGCAGCCAACTCCGTACCTATCAGCCCCAGCATTTT. The chain couples TRBV13 to TRBJ1-5, with D unclear. The CDR3 has 14 amino acids. Germline-derived CDR1 and CDR2 are PRHDT and FYEKMQ (reference sequence).

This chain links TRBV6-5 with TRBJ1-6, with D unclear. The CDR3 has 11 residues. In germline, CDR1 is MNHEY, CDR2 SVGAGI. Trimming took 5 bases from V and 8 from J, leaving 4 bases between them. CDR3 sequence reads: CASSLYSPLHF. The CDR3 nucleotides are TGTGCCAGCAGTCTTTATTCACCCCTCCACTTT.

The CDR3 spells CASSDGGYGYTF. In DNA form, the CDR3 reads TGTGCCAGCAGTGATGGGGGCTATGGCTACACCTTC. The chain employs TRBV2 and TRBJ1-2; D may be TRBD1 (5 bases). The V end lost 3 bases, the J end lost 4 bases, and 6 bases lay between the germline ends. Germline-derived CDR1 and CDR2 are SNHLY and FYNNEI. The CDR3 length is 12 residues.

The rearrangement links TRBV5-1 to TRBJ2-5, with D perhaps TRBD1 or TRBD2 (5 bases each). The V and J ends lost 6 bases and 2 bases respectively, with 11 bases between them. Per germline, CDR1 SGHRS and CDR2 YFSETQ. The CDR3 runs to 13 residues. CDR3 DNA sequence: TGCGCCAGCATGAACGGGGCTCAAGAGACCCAGTACTTC. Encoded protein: CASMNGAQETQYF.